These 32 T cell receptor beta chains were all obtained from the same sample, sequenced in a study of cytomegalovirus exposure and HLA in healthy donors. With 60 Vbeta and 13 Jbeta primers, the PCR was carried out. Some clones are missing from TCRdb's copy, which holds only in-frame ones; the method was immunoSEQ multiplex PCR. The sample has approximately 140,000 clones; about 85% are singletons. Sample: PBMCs. These receptors were taken from a female donor in good health and CMV-seronegative.

This rearrangement joins TRBV13 to TRBJ1-1; the D gene is possibly TRBD1 (5 bases). This CDR3 is 14 amino acids long. Germline CDR1 PRHDT, CDR2 FYEKMQ (reference sequence). Trimming cost V 0 bases and J 2 bases, with 7 bases left between them. The CDR3 region is CASSLGGQNTEAFF. The CDR3 nucleotides are TGTGCCAGCAGCTTAGGGGGGCAAAACACTGAAGCTTTCTTT.

The chain links TRBV9 to TRBJ2-7, with 8 bases that match TRBD1. This CDR3 spans 14 amino acids. The V segment lost 4 bases and the J segment 2 bases; nucleotides outside the gene matches: 5. The germline V gene encodes CDR1 SGDLS and CDR2 YYNGEE. The CDR3 DNA follows: TGTGCCAGCAGCCCCCAGACAGGGGCCTACGAGCAGTACTTC. This sequence encodes CASSPQTGAYEQYF. The entire variable domain, with the rest obtained from reference TRBV9 and TRBJ2-7, is as follows: DSGVTQTPKHLITATGQRVTLRCSPRSGDLSVYWYQQSLDQGLQFLIQYYNGEERAKGNILERFSAQQFPDLHSELNLSSLELGDSALYFCASSPQTGAYEQYFGPGTRLTVT.

The chain couples TRBV28 to TRBJ1-5; 8 positions agree with TRBD1. Germline V gives CDR1 MDHEN, CDR2 SYDVKM. The J segment lost 6 bases and the V segment lost 3 bases, leaving 7 bases of the junction unmatched. The CDR3 is 15 residues long. The CDR3 reads CASSFETGVVQPQHF. The CDR3, as DNA: TGTGCCAGCAGTTTCGAGACAGGGGTAGTTCAGCCCCAGCATTTT. Full variable domain (remainder filled in from reference TRBV28 and TRBJ1-5): DVKVTQSSRYLVKRTGEKVFLECVQDMDHENMFWYRQDPGLGLRLIYFSYDVKMKEKGDIPEGYSVSREKKERFSLILESASTNQTSMYLCASSFETGVVQPQHFGDGTRLSIL.

The chain combines TRBV25-1 with TRBJ2-1, with 8 bases fitting TRBD1. V lost 3 bases and J lost 5; bases outside the gene matches: 6. Germline-derived CDR1 and CDR2 are MGHDK and SYGVNS. This CDR3 comprises 15 residues. This CDR3 is CASSDPGQANNEQFF. The CDR3 coding sequence is TGTGCCAGCAGTGATCCGGGACAGGCCAACAATGAGCAGTTCTTC.

A note on this clone: The junction departs from the called germline gene at one end, perhaps through a read error. The gene calls are TRBV6-6 and TRBJ1-2; no firm D call. The CDR3 runs 11 residues. CDR1 and CDR2 (germline): MNHNY, SVGAGI (reference sequence). CDR3 loop: CASSYQHSHSF. In DNA, the CDR3 is TGTGCCAGCAGTTATCAGCACTCGCACAGCTTC.

The V and J genes are TRBV10-3 and TRBJ1-2, with D unresolved. The CDR3 is made up of 14 amino acids. Germline V gene sequence: CDR1 ENHRY, CDR2 SYGVKD. Trimming shortened V by 4 bases and J by 1 base, and 10 bases separated the two germline ends. DNA for the CDR3: TGTGCCATCAGTGTGGGCGATGGTAACTATGGCTACACCTTC. This gives the protein CAISVGDGNYGYTF.

V gene TRBV20-1 combines with J gene TRBJ1-1, with D possibly matching TRBD1 (6 bases). From germline, CDR1 is DFQATT and CDR2 SNEGSKA (reference sequence). This CDR3 is 11 amino acids long. The V gene lost 8 bases and the J gene lost 8 bases, with 15 bases spanning the gap. CDR3 loop: CSTYRQEEAFF. The CDR3 region has the DNA TGCAGTACCTATAGACAGGAGGAAGCTTTCTTT.

This clone was seen a few times. This chain joins TRBV15 and TRBJ2-3; TRBD1 aligns across 7 bases. The V gene end was trimmed by 1 base and the J gene end by 2 bases; junction bases not matched to a gene: 6. Germline loops: CDR1 LNHNV, CDR2 YYDKDF (reference sequence). This CDR3 contains 16 residues. CDR3 residues: CATSRGGQSFTDTQYF. In nucleotides, the CDR3 is TGTGCCACCAGCAGAGGGGGACAGTCCTTCACAGATACGCAGTATTTT.

Only one count was recorded for this clone. The chain couples TRBV7-8 to TRBJ2-3; D remains ambiguous. CDR1 and CDR2 from the germline V gene are SGHVS and FQNEAQ. The V and J ends lost 4 bases and 4 bases respectively, with 6 bases between them. The CDR3 runs to 12 residues. CDR3 region: CASSSTADTQYF. The CDR3 DNA reads as TGTGCCAGCAGCTCCACAGCAGATACGCAGTATTTT.

The CDR3 sequence is CASSLAPWTGTYEQYF. The CDR3 DNA reads as TGTGCCAGCAGCTTAGCCCCGTGGACAGGAACCTACGAGCAGTACTTC. The V call is TRBV7-6, the J call TRBJ2-7; 7 bases agree with TRBD1. From germline, CDR1 is SGHVS and CDR2 FNYEAQ. CDR3 size: 16 residues. V shed 0 bases, J shed 2 bases, and the junction held 7 bases outside the gene matches. Full variable domain (rest looked up from reference TRBV7-6 and TRBJ2-7): GAGVSQSPRYKVTKRGQDVALRCDPISGHVSLYWYRQALGQGPEFLTYFNYEAQQDKSGLPNDRFSAERPEGSISTLTIQRTEQRDSAMYRCASSLAPWTGTYEQYFGPGTRLTVT.

This chain connects TRBV28 to TRBJ2-3; D might be TRBD1 (5 bases). The CDR3 covers 15 residues. Trimming cost V 2 bases and J 3 bases, with 12 bases left between them. Germline V CDR1 and CDR2: MDHEN, SYDVKM. CDR3 in DNA: TGTGCCAGCAGTTTAGTGGGGCAAAGAACAGATACGCAGTATTTT. Protein sequence: CASSLVGQRTDTQYF.

The chain combines TRBV4-1 with TRBJ2-4; 8 nucleotides line up with TRBD1. Germline V gene sequence: CDR1 MGHRA, CDR2 YSYEKL. Unmatched junction bases numbered 2, after V lost 4 bases and J lost 0 bases. There are 15 residues in the CDR3. CDR3 residues: CASSPDREAKNIQYF. In DNA form, the CDR3 reads TGCGCCAGCAGCCCGGACAGGGAAGCCAAAAACATTCAGTACTTC.

The chain has TRBV5-1 and TRBJ1-5; 9 nucleotides align to TRBD1. The V and J ends lost 0 bases and 7 bases, in that order; junction bases with no gene match: 5. The CDR3 extends over 15 amino acids. Germline-derived CDR1 and CDR2 are SGHRS and YFSETQ. CDR3 sequence (DNA): TGCGCCAGCAGCTTGGGGGGACAGGGTGGCCAGCCCCAGCATTTT. It yields the protein CASSLGGQGGQPQHF.

This chain uses TRBV18 with TRBJ2-1, with 9 positions matching TRBD2. The CDR3 is made up of 16 amino acids. The junction had 11 bases not matched to a gene; V was cut back by 3 bases and J by 8 bases. Germline values: CDR1 KGHSH, CDR2 LQKENI. CDR3 nucleotides: TGTGCCAGCTCACCCCCCGGGACTAGCCTTCGGGATGAGCAGTTCTTC. This sequence encodes CASSPPGTSLRDEQFF.

The chain carries TRBV10-3 and TRBJ2-5; 7 bases match TRBD2. The trim removed 6 bases at V and 3 bases at J, leaving 13 bases unmatched. The CDR3 has 16 residues. Germline V CDR1 and CDR2: ENHRY, SYGVKD. The CDR3 here is CAIRSQRDYQKETQYF. CDR3 bases: TGTGCCATCAGGTCTCAAAGGGACTATCAAAAAGAGACCCAGTACTTC.

The rearrangement links TRBV5-1 to TRBJ1-2, with 8 bases identical to TRBD1. CDR3 size: 15 residues. Trimming cost V 1 base and J 0 bases; bases outside gene matches: 2. The V gene's germline CDR1 is SGHRS and CDR2 YFSETQ. CDR3 loop: CASSLTGGTNYGYTF. DNA of the CDR3: TGCGCCAGCAGCTTGACAGGGGGAACTAACTATGGCTACACCTTC.

This clone was detected once. The CDR3 coding sequence is TGCGCCAGCAGCCAAGGAGGAGAGTACGAGCAGTACTTC. As protein: CASSQGGEYEQYF. The J gene is TRBJ2-7, the V gene TRBV4-1; unclear D gene. Trimming shortened V by 1 base and J by 4 bases, and 8 bases separated the two germline ends. The CDR3 length is 13 residues. Germline V gene sequence: CDR1 MGHRA, CDR2 YSYEKL.

The chain recombines TRBV9 with TRBJ2-1, with 15 bases identical to TRBD2. The CDR3 runs to 19 residues. Germline CDR1 is SGDLS and CDR2 is YYNGEE. V lost 4 bases, J lost 2 bases, and 10 bases stayed unmatched. For the CDR3, the DNA is TGTGCCAGCAGCCCCGGACTAGCGGGAGGGCCAGGGGCCTACAATGAGCAGTTCTTC. As protein: CASSPGLAGGPGAYNEQFF.

This chain connects TRBV6-1 to TRBJ2-7; no firm D call. This CDR3 has 14 residues. Germline V gene lookup returns CDR1 MNHNS and CDR2 SASEGT. Trimming shortened V by 0 bases and J by 3 bases, and 9 bases separated the two germline ends. CDR3 residues: CASSEARFDYEQYF. In nucleotides, the CDR3 is TGTGCCAGCAGTGAAGCGAGATTCGACTACGAGCAGTACTTC.

This clone was observed a few times. This chain joins TRBV5-6 and TRBJ2-7; 7 bases align to TRBD1. J was trimmed by 2 bases and V by 6 bases; bases with no gene match: 17. The V gene's germline CDR1 is SGHDT and CDR2 YYEEEE. The CDR3 covers 17 residues. DNA of the CDR3: TGTGCCAGCACCAAGATCCTGGACAGGCTGGACACCTACGAGCAGTACTTC. Protein product: CASTKILDRLDTYEQYF.

The rearrangement uses TRBV9 and TRBJ2-1; 7 nucleotides match TRBD2. V gave up 4 bases and J gave up 9 bases; unmatched junction bases: 10. Germline CDR1 SGDLS, CDR2 YYNGEE. This CDR3 has 14 residues. The CDR3: CASSPLGGEGEQFF. CDR3 bases: TGTGCCAGCAGCCCTCTGGGGGGGGAAGGTGAGCAGTTCTTC. Full variable domain (remainder filled in from reference TRBV9 and TRBJ2-1): DSGVTQTPKHLITATGQRVTLRCSPRSGDLSVYWYQQSLDQGLQFLIQYYNGEERAKGNILERFSAQQFPDLHSELNLSSLELGDSALYFCASSPLGGEGEQFFGPGTRLTVL.

This clone was detected only a few times. J is TRBJ2-1 and V is TRBV10-3; 9 bases agree with TRBD1. Germline CDR1 reads ENHRY; CDR2 reads SYGVKD. J gave up 1 base and V 5 bases, and 9 bases lay outside the gene matches. This CDR3 contains 17 residues. This CDR3 reads CAISFPPGQGSYNEQFF. DNA for the CDR3: TGTGCCATCAGTTTCCCGCCGGGACAGGGATCCTACAATGAGCAGTTCTTC.

The chain recombines TRBV9 with TRBJ2-7; 7 positions agree with TRBD1. This CDR3 is 15 amino acids long. Germline CDR1 SGDLS, CDR2 YYNGEE. Losses at the gene ends were 0 bases for V and 4 bases for J; bases not matched to a gene: 7. CDR3 region: CASSVETGASYEQYF. The CDR3 nucleotides are TGTGCCAGCAGCGTAGAAACAGGGGCTTCGTACGAGCAGTACTTC.

The DNA for the CDR3 is TGTGCCAGCAGTTACACCGTTGACAGGGTTTATGGCTACACCTTC. Protein sequence: CASSYTVDRVYGYTF. This rearrangement joins TRBV6-5 to TRBJ1-2; 7 bases agree with TRBD1. Trimming at V came to 2 bases and at J to 5 bases, leaving 8 bases not matched to a gene. CDR1 is MNHEY, CDR2 SVGAGI, per germline. The CDR3 contains 15 residues.

V is TRBV27 and J is TRBJ2-7; perhaps TRBD1 as D (6 bases). The V end was cut by 4 bases, the J end by 2 bases, with 6 bases between. The CDR3 covers 12 residues. CDR1 and CDR2 from the germline V gene are MNHEY and SMNVEV (reference sequence). DNA of the CDR3: TGTGCCAGCAGTTCAGGGGCCTACGAGCAGTACTTC. Residues: CASSSGAYEQYF.

The rearrangement links TRBV9 to TRBJ2-7; 8 positions agree with TRBD2. Looked up from germline, CDR1 is SGDLS and CDR2 is YYNGEE. V shed 4 bases and J 3 bases; nucleotides not matched to a gene: 12. The length of the CDR3 is 16 residues. The CDR3 DNA follows: TGTGCCAGCAGCCCTGGGGCGGGGGGCTTCTTCTACGAGCAGTACTTC. This translates into CASSPGAGGFFYEQYF.

Notes on this clone: At one of its ends the junction is not consistent with the germline gene, which may arise from a read error. J is TRBJ2-7 and V is TRBV10-2, with 9 nucleotides matching TRBD2. The CDR3 runs 15 residues. Per the germline V gene, CDR1 is WSHSY and CDR2 is SAAADI. CDR3 amino acids: CASSEGGRAGYEQHF. The CDR3 DNA follows: TGCGCCAGCAGTGAAGGCGGGAGGGCCGGGTACGAGCAGCACTTC.

V usage is TRBV10-3 and J usage is TRBJ2-7, with D perhaps matching TRBD2 (5 bases). Trimming pared 6 bases from V and 0 bases from J, leaving 9 bases between. Per the germline V gene, CDR1 is ENHRY and CDR2 is SYGVKD. CDR3 length equals 13 residues. The CDR3 DNA sequence: TGTGCCATCAGCCGGGATCCCTCCTACGAGCAGTACTTC. This gives the protein CAISRDPSYEQYF.

This chain links TRBV6-4 with TRBJ2-1; 11 nucleotides line up with TRBD2. V dropped 3 bases and J dropped 4; count of bases not matched to a gene: 2. The CDR3 covers 15 residues. Germline V gene lookup returns CDR1 MRHNA and CDR2 SNTAGT. CDR3 region: CASSEASGRYNEQFF. The CDR3 DNA follows: TGTGCCAGCAGTGAGGCTAGCGGGAGGTACAATGAGCAGTTCTTC.

This chain links TRBV11-3 with TRBJ1-1; no definite D call. The germline V gene encodes CDR1 SGHNT and CDR2 YENEEA. With 5 bases removed from V and 0 bases from J, the gap between germline ends came to 7 bases. The CDR3 has 13 amino acids. The CDR3 sequence: CASSLSMNTEAFF. In DNA, the CDR3 is TGTGCCAGCAGCCTGAGCATGAACACTGAAGCTTTCTTT. Drawing the rest from reference TRBV11-3 and TRBJ1-1, the complete variable domain is EAGVVQSPRYKIIEKKQPVAFWCNPISGHNTLYWYLQNLGQGPELLIRYENEEAVDDSQLPKDRFSAERLKGVDSTLKIQPAELGDSAVYLCASSLSMNTEAFFGQGTRLTVV.

The table lists this clone with a count of one. The rearrangement links TRBV29-1 to TRBJ1-1; D ambiguous. The CDR3 runs to 13 residues. The V end was cut by 5 bases, the J end by 1 base, with 11 bases between. CDR1 SQVTM and CDR2 ANQGSEA come from the germline V gene. The CDR3 DNA reads TGCAGCGTTCGGATGGGAGGGAACACTGAAGCTTTCTTT. It encodes CSVRMGGNTEAFF.

V is TRBV7-2 and J is TRBJ1-2; 7 bases align to TRBD1. The CDR3 extends over 13 amino acids. Germline V gene sequence: CDR1 SGHTA, CDR2 FQGNSA. With V trimmed by 4 bases and J by 8 bases, 7 bases remained unmatched. The CDR3 sequence: CASSYEGGRGYTF. The DNA for the CDR3 is TGTGCCAGCAGCTACGAAGGGGGCCGGGGCTACACCTTC.